This T cell receptor (beta chain) was profiled in a study of blood T cell repertoires in COVID-19 (dated by TCRdb to 2020 to 2021). In the study overall: Samples from collaborators originated in the United States, Italy and Spain and spanned both the acute and convalescent phases of COVID-19. The material from the prospective study consisted of cDNA or gDNA derived from T cells, B-cell-depleted T cells, or PBMCs. Deeply sampled blood TCRbeta repertoires from subjects exposed to, actively infected with, or recovered from COVID-19 were included in the dataset. A freely available public database, intended as a resource for researchers studying the immune response to SARS-CoV-2, is where the repertoires were released. The samples were drawn from two sources: the first 160 participants of the ongoing ImmuneRACE study, and 1,254 subjects contributed by 6 global collaborators. Sample metadata almost always included a de-identified subject ID, COVID-19 status, age in years and sex. Where available, HLA class I and class II types were taken from metadata supplied by the sample provider and were not determined by assay-based typing.

Trimming takes 3 bases from V and 6 bases from J, and the germline ends sit 12 bases apart. In the germline V gene, CDR1 corresponds to MDHEN and CDR2 to SYDVKM. Counted from cysteine to phenylalanine, this CDR3 has 14 amino acids. Solely the CDR3 DNA is kept, with 42 bases framed from the first base. Each collaborating institution followed its own protocols to collect whole blood in K2EDTA tubes. For TCRbeta analysis, collaborators shipped samples in one of three forms: frozen whole blood, isolated PBMCs, or DNA extracted from either of those sample types. Concerning this clone itself: Its binding antigen is unknown. No much larger clone is present one base from it, and per-base qualities are unavailable.

Overall results and qualifications from the work: The quantity of clinical and demographic metadata differed by source and by participant and was supplied without curation.

TCRbeta CDR3 regions were amplified from genomic DNA by means of the immunoSEQ Assay, a bias-controlled multiplex PCR. As for the authors' bioinformatics: The number of nucleated cells in each sample was estimated by amplification of reference gene primers within the assay. To quantify the absolute abundance of each unique TCRbeta CDR3 rearrangement, sequence reads were collapsed and filtered. Productive Simpson clonality was computed per sample as the square root of Simpson's diversity index over productive rearrangements. As stored in TCRdb, this immuneACCESS dataset retains in-frame rearrangements with V and J assigned. A fraction of the clones does not appear; measured against another copy, unresolved V genes explain less than half of the discrepancy, and the remainder lacks a known reason. V and J calls and clone size follow that table, whereas D and trimming were derived from the DNA. Present in this sample are about 240,000 clones, about 80% of which were seen just once. More than 9.5% of the sample goes to the ten largest clones.

This clonotype was sampled from a woman aged 80 or over with acute or convalescent COVID-19. The rearrangement joined TRBV28 to TRBJ1-5; no confident D gene assignment can be made. The sequencing sample was made of peripheral blood. The sequence in DNA is TGTGCCAGCAGTTTCCGACAAGTTGGTCAGCCCCAGCATTTT. It encodes CASSFRQVGQPQHF.